This is a list of T cell receptor beta chains from one sample in a study of Ad26.COV2.S vaccination and SARS-CoV-2 variants. Profiling relied on immunoSEQ multiplex PCR, and the TCRdb table lists in-frame clones only, not all of them. The sample contains 430,000 or so clones, about nine tenths of which appear only once. Sequenced here: peripheral blood, sampled in a trial of Ad26.COV2.S vaccine versus placebo. The receptors stem from a person between 18 and 60 years old who received the Ad26.COV2.S COVID-19 vaccine or a placebo. Each CDR3 is given with its conserved first and last residue. Each record gives: V gene, J gene, CDR3 protein.

TRBV6-5	TRBJ2-7	CASRRTSGSYYEQYF
TRBV30	TRBJ2-5	CAWEKTSGRALETQYF
TRBV4-3	TRBJ2-1	CASSRPGLAGYEQFF
TRBV6-6	TRBJ2-5	CASRNDPSRGTQYF
TRBV7-6	TRBJ1-1	CASSLAQGMNTEAFF
TRBV6-2/TRBV6-3	TRBJ2-2	CASSTNLPGTSIGELFF
TRBV5-8	TRBJ2-1	CASSLKLGWYNEQFF
TRBV29-1	TRBJ2-2	CSVLTSVNTGELFF
TRBV6-6	TRBJ1-4	CASSYSGADEKLFF
TRBV29-1	TRBJ2-7	CSAGTSGPYEQYF
TRBV23-1	TRBJ1-1	CASSQSKQVNTEAFF
TRBV7-2	TRBJ2-1	CASSFYGTSSEQFF
TRBV19	TRBJ2-7	CATRRDAVSYEQYF
TRBV6-1	TRBJ2-1	CASSEFGGSNPNEQFF
TRBV28	TRBJ2-2	CASFLAGRDTGELFF
TRBV4-3	TRBJ1-1	CASSQPGQPEAFF
TRBV4-1	TRBJ1-2	CASSQVAPGASGYTF
TRBV14	TRBJ2-6	CASSETSRGRNIGANVLTF
TRBV28	TRBJ2-7	CASSLSASYEQYF
TRBV9	TRBJ1-3	CASSPRGQFSGNTIYF